This T cell receptor beta chain came from a study of vaccination effects on CD4 cells after COVID-19. Study results and limitations: At late timepoints after vaccination, vaccine- and infection-induced clones shrank markedly.

Trimming pared 6 bases from V and 10 bases from J, leaving 19 bases between. CDR3 length equals 15 residues. The germline CDR1 and CDR2 sequences are SNHLY and FYNNEI. A word on this clone: Its antigen remains unknown.

The ViraFEST assay expanded antigen-specific CD4+ T cells with viral peptide pools before sequencing. Upon completion of about ten days in culture, CD4+ T cells were isolated. None of the vaccinated had previously contracted SARS-CoV-2, and their nucleocapsid antibodies tested negative. IL-2 medium took the place of half the medium on both days 3 and 7. The repertoire was sequenced with immunoSEQ multiplex PCR; TCRdb's copy has only in-frame clones and lacks some. Counted here are roughly 42,000 clones, 77% occurring once; the ten biggest clones make up 2.5% to 3.5%. The sequence came from a human donor who received a COVID-19 vaccine. The rearrangement joins TRBV2 to TRBJ1-6; the D gene is possibly TRBD1 (5 bases). The material was CD4+ T cells from PBMCs cultured with HCoV-NL63 spike peptides, obtained before COVID-19 vaccination. CDR3 in amino acids: CASSPRNGGESPLHF. CDR3 DNA: TGTGCCAGCAGCCCTAGAAATGGGGGGGAATCACCCCTCCACTTT.